What follows are 2 T cell receptor beta chains derived from one specimen sequenced in a study of metastatic and nonmetastatic thyroid tumors. TCRdb re-called the PCR reads via MiXCR. This table has 43,000 or so clones, roughly 15% appearing once. Before thyroid surgery, none of the patients had received any treatment. The material sequenced was blood. These receptors were taken from a female donor with papillary thyroid cancer or a benign thyroid nodule (not recorded which). Some clones in this sample may be carry-over from other donors' samples.

This clone has ten or more counts. The chain couples TRBV7-2 to TRBJ2-1; the D is unclear. V lost 0 bases and J 1 base, leaving 7 bases between the germline ends. Per the germline V gene, CDR1 is SGHTA and CDR2 is FQGNSA. The CDR3 sequence is 15 residues long. CDR3 bases: TGTGCCAGCAGCTTAGCGGCTATATCCTACAATGAGCAGTTCTTC. This gives the protein CASSLAAISYNEQFF.

This clone was recorded a few times. This chain links TRBV27 with TRBJ2-7, with 7 bases matching TRBD2. The trim removed 3 bases at V and 3 bases at J, leaving 11 bases unmatched. Germline CDR1 and CDR2: MNHEY and SMNVEV (reference sequence). This CDR3 is 16 amino acids long. In DNA form, the CDR3 reads TGTGCCAGCAGTTTCCAATCAGCGGGGCCCTACTACGAGCAGTACTTC. Its protein is CASSFQSAGPYYEQYF.